This T cell receptor (beta chain) was profiled in a study of blood T cell repertoires in COVID-19. On the study more broadly: Some COVID-19 samples were acute and others convalescent; all came from the United States, Italy and Spain. T cells, B-cell-depleted T cells, or PBMCs provided the cDNA or gDNA that served as material.

Per the original methods: Using reference gene primer amplification, nucleated cell counts were estimated. Using immunoSEQ multiplex PCR, the repertoire was profiled, and TCRdb retains in-frame clones only, with some absent. The V and J calls and the clone size are those of that table, but D and trimming were determined from the DNA. The data show around 110,000 clones, around four fifths seen once. Germline CDR1 SGHDT, CDR2 YYEEEE. This CDR3 contains 15 residues. V lost 4 bases to trimming and J lost 5 bases; unmatched junction nucleotides: 9. The TCR originated in a young man with acute or convalescent COVID-19. Material: peripheral blood. The gene calls are TRBV5-6 and TRBJ2-5, with 9 bases aligning to TRBD1. The chain's CDR3 is CASSHGNRGRETQYF. The CDR3 DNA is TGTGCCAGCAGCCACGGTAACAGGGGGCGGGAGACCCAGTACTTC.